This paragraph covers one TCR beta chain sequence. What it binds is not known. This entry belongs to a study of PD-1 blockade in classical Hodgkin lymphoma. Whole-study findings and limits: In newly diagnosed patients, baseline TCR diversity was reportedly below that of healthy donors. Complete responders possessed baseline diversity comparable to newly diagnosed patients. The authors excluded patients who started nivolumab under 1 year after ASCT. Significantly greater TCR diversity emerged by C4D1 in CD4+ cells but not CD8+ cells.

The assay was immunoSEQ multiplex PCR, and TCRdb's table has in-frame clones only and misses some. The sample includes 10,000 to 15,000 clones, over 75% of them seen just once. Every patient had relapsed following autologous stem cell transplantation, and cohorts differed in brentuximab vedotin exposure. The ends lost 0 bases at V and 6 bases at J; junction bases unmatched: 6. Germline V gives CDR1 MNHNY, CDR2 SVGAGI (reference sequence). The CDR3 contains 16 residues. The sample in question was peripheral blood mononuclear cells (PBMCs), obtained at baseline. The receptor's source is a human donor with classical Hodgkin lymphoma. The chain joins TRBV6-6 to TRBJ2-1; 9 bases are shared with TRBD2. CDR3 nucleotide sequence: TGTGCCAGCAGTTACTCGGGGGGACTAGCCAGCAATGAGCAGTTCTTC. Its protein product is CASSYSGGLASNEQFF.